The clone carrying this T cell receptor beta chain was observed many times. Its specificity is unknown. The data originate from a study of T-cell memory formation after mild COVID-19. Study as a whole: The study found TCR clusters largely donor specific. Points from the study as a whole: Chiefly within CM and EM were the contracting CD4+ clones; CD8+ ones were within EMRA. Researchers could not confirm that second-wave clones peaking on day 37 targeted SARS-CoV-2.

cDNA libraries for TCR alpha and TCR beta, carrying sample barcodes and UMIs, came from 5'RACE with constant-segment primers. TCRdb processed the 5' RACE reads anew with MiXCR; each CDR3 protein has one entry. The sample includes some 450,000 distinct CDR3 sequences, more than 15% seen only once; the top ten take 20% to 25%. V gave up 5 bases and J gave up 1 base; unmatched junction bases: 5. The CDR3 runs 15 residues. Germline-derived CDR1 and CDR2 are MNHNY and SVGAGI (reference sequence). The sample taken for sequencing was PBMCs or a T cell subset sorted from them (not recorded which). This chain uses TRBV6-6 with TRBJ1-5; 7 bases align to TRBD1. The sequence derives from a man aged 18 to 35 who had mild COVID-19 (a few samples of this study predate the infection). Cell type and time point are not known. CDR3 sequence (DNA): TGTGCCAGCAGTCTCCAGGGGGGGAGCAATCAGCCCCAGCATTTT. Translation gives CASSLQGGSNQPQHF.